This passage covers 31 T cell receptor beta chains from one sample sequenced in a study of molecular identifiers for immune sequencing clone quantification. TCRdb itself ran the PCR reads through MiXCR, one entry per CDR3 protein. The sample includes 100,000 or so distinct CDR3 sequences, around a third seen only once; the top ten take around 3.9%. The specimen sequenced was naive CD8+ T cells from blood, with Jurkat cell RNA spiked in. As to subset: FACS-sorted CD8+CD4-CCR7+CD45RA+ naive T cells. These receptors came from a human donor in good health. Some libraries in this study had Jurkat cell RNA spiked in.

Many counts were recorded for this clonotype. The V and J genes are TRBV7-8 and TRBJ2-7; D unclear. This CDR3 contains 15 residues. Germline V gene lookup returns CDR1 SGHVS and CDR2 FQNEAQ. V lost 1 base to trimming and J lost 2 bases, with 12 bases between them. This CDR3 reads CASSLVPLGPYEQYF. The CDR3 region has the DNA TGTGCCAGCAGCTTAGTACCCCTTGGGCCCTACGAGCAGTACTTC. The full variable domain, completed using reference TRBV7-8 and TRBJ2-7, is GAGVSQSPRYKVAKRGQDVALRCDPISGHVSLFWYQQALGQGPEFLTYFQNEAQLDKSGLPSDRFFAERPEGSVSTLKIQRTQQEDSAVYLCASSLVPLGPYEQYFGPGTRLTVT.

The chain recombines TRBV6-5 with TRBJ2-7, with 8 nucleotides matching TRBD1. Per germline, CDR1 MNHEY and CDR2 SVGAGI. V was clipped by 8 bases and J by 7 bases; unmatched bases: 10. This CDR3 is built from 13 residues. CDR3: CASGLDRGGEQYF. CDR3 sequence (DNA): TGTGCCAGCGGTTTAGACAGGGGTGGGGAGCAGTACTTC.

This clonotype was recorded at least ten times. Here the CDR3 reads CASTGRDSSYEQYF. The CDR3 DNA reads as TGTGCCAGCACCGGGCGGGACAGCTCCTACGAGCAGTACTTC. V gene TRBV7-2 combines with J gene TRBJ2-7, with a possible D match to TRBD1 (7 bases). Trimming left V 7 bases short and J 0 bases short, with 13 bases between. The V gene's germline CDR1 is SGHTA and CDR2 FQGNSA. CDR3 length equals 14 residues.

This clonotype was counted between two and nine times. The genes are TRBV19 and TRBJ2-1, with 7 positions matching TRBD2. Trimming cost V 5 bases and J 2 bases; bases outside gene matches: 6. The length of the CDR3 is 15 residues. Germline V lookup: CDR1 LNHDA, CDR2 SQIVND (reference sequence). This CDR3 reads CASSLLADPYNEQFF. The DNA for the CDR3 is TGTGCCAGTAGTTTGCTAGCGGACCCCTACAATGAGCAGTTCTTC.

This clonotype came up a few times. The V and J genes are TRBV20-1 and TRBJ2-1; 10 bases fit TRBD2. The J segment lost 5 bases and the V segment lost 4 bases, leaving 5 bases of the junction unmatched. CDR1 is DFQATT, CDR2 SNEGSKA, per germline (reference sequence). The CDR3 is made up of 14 amino acids. The CDR3 DNA reads TGCAGTGCTAATGTCCTAGCGGGGGACAATGAGCAGTTCTTC. Translating it yields CSANVLAGDNEQFF.

Only a few counts were recorded for this clonotype. The rearrangement joins TRBV7-9 to TRBJ2-5; D call uncertain. CDR1 and CDR2 from the germline V gene are SEHNR and FQNEAQ (reference sequence). The CDR3 totals 15 residues. The V end lost 2 bases, the J end lost 5 bases, and 15 bases lay between the germline ends. DNA of the CDR3: TGTGCCAGCAGCTTATATTCCGGCCCCGGTGAGACCCAGTACTTC. Its translation: CASSLYSGPGETQYF.

V usage is TRBV20-1 and J usage is TRBJ2-7; 10 bases match TRBD2. CDR3 size: 14 residues. Germline V CDR1 and CDR2: DFQATT, SNEGSKA (reference sequence). The V segment lost 1 base and the J segment 3 bases; nucleotides outside the gene matches: 3. The CDR3 coding sequence is TGCAGTGCTAGAGGACTAGCGGGTAACTACGAGCAGTACTTC. It translates to CSARGLAGNYEQYF.

The V gene is TRBV6-5, the J gene TRBJ2-3, with unresolved D. TRBJ1-5 matches the DNA end more closely, so the J call is doubtful. The germline gives CDR1 MNHEY, CDR2 SVGAGI. The CDR3 covers 13 residues. Written as DNA, the CDR3 is TGTGCCAGCAGTTACGGAAACACAGATACGCAGCATTTT. It yields the protein CASSYGNTDTQHF.

In the case of this clonotype: A read error is possible here, since a much larger clone lies one base away. V is TRBV20-1 and J is TRBJ2-3; 7 bases are a match to TRBD2. Per germline, CDR1 DFQATT and CDR2 SNEGSKA (reference sequence). The CDR3 runs 13 residues. Losses at the gene ends were 8 bases for V and 2 bases for J; bases not matched to a gene: 7. The CDR3 region has the DNA TGCAGTACGACTAGCTGGGACACAGATACGCAGTATTTT. Translation gives CSTTSWDTDTQYF.

This clonotype was observed at least ten times. V gene TRBV28 combines with J gene TRBJ2-5; tentatively, D is TRBD1 or TRBD2 (5 bases each). Trimming pared 5 bases from V and 5 bases from J, leaving 9 bases between. The CDR3 contains 12 residues. The V gene's germline CDR1 is MDHEN and CDR2 SYDVKM. The CDR3 DNA reads as TGTGCCAGCAGTCGCTGGGGGGAGACCCAGTACTTC. This encodes CASSRWGETQYF.

Details on this clonotype: The junction and the germline gene differ at one end; a read error may be behind it. The chain carries TRBV5-3 and TRBJ2-5; unclear D gene. TRBV5-3 belongs to the ORF category, with a function that is uncertain. The CDR3 is made up of 13 amino acids. The CDR3 sequence is CASSLDVQETQYF. Written as DNA, the CDR3 is TGTGCCAGCAGCTTGGACGTCCAAGAGACCCAGTACTTC.

This clonotype was seen more than once but under ten times. The rearrangement links TRBV29-1 to TRBJ2-1; D gene uncertain. Trimming stripped 0 bases from V and 6 bases from J, with 12 bases between. The CDR3 has 14 amino acids. CDR1 is SQVTM, CDR2 ANQGSEA, per germline. CDR3 amino acids: CSVEDGLGGNEQFF. CDR3 nucleotides: TGCAGCGTTGAAGATGGGCTAGGTGGCAATGAGCAGTTCTTC.

Comment on this clonotype: This may be a read error: a much more frequent sequence differs by one nucleotide. V and J are TRBV11-2 and TRBJ2-6; D not resolved. V lost 6 bases and J lost 0, with 6 bases in between. Germline CDR1 SGHAT, CDR2 FQNNGV. The CDR3 is 14 amino acids. The CDR3 DNA follows: TGTGCCAGCAGTAGAAGCTCTGGGGCCAACGTCCTGACTTTC. It specifies CASSRSSGANVLTF.

This clonotype was recorded a few times. The rearrangement uses TRBV10-2 and TRBJ2-3, with D tentatively TRBD2 (5 bases). The germline V and J ends were trimmed by 8 bases and 3 bases, with 15 bases remaining between them. Looked up from germline, CDR1 is WSHSY and CDR2 is SAAADI. The CDR3 is 14 amino acids. The CDR3 nucleotides read TGCGCCAGCGGCAGCGGTCGGGGTACAGATACGCAGTATTTT. Its translation is CASGSGRGTDTQYF.

By sample share, this clonotype is medium-sized (0.01 to 0.1%). The gene calls are TRBV5-1 and TRBJ2-7; TRBD2 agrees at 9 bases. V was pared by 0 bases and J by 6 bases, with 7 bases of the junction left unmatched. CDR1 is SGHRS and CDR2 is YFSETQ in the germline V gene. CDR3 length: 15 residues. The CDR3 nucleotides are TGCGCCAGCAGCTTGGAGCCTAGCGGGACGTTCGAGCAGTACTTC. This gives the protein CASSLEPSGTFEQYF.

On this clonotype itself: Being one base from a much bigger clone, this may be a read error. Since the CDR3 does not end with the conserved phenylalanine or tryptophan, this likely comes from a read error. V usage is TRBV7-2 and J usage is TRBJ1-2; D call uncertain. V was trimmed by 3 bases and J by 5 bases, leaving 16 bases between them. The germline V gene has CDR1 SGHTA and CDR2 FQGNSA. The CDR3 sequence is 15 residues long. CDR3 coding DNA: TGTGCCAGCAGCTTTGTAATCCCCAGTGAATATGGCTACACCCTC. Protein product: CASSFVIPSEYGYTL.

This clonotype was counted between two and nine times. The conserved final phenylalanine or tryptophan is absent from the CDR3, which likely points to a read error. The chain is built from TRBV7-3 and TRBJ2-3; tentatively, D is TRBD2 (6 bases). Trimming pared 5 bases from V and 0 bases from J, leaving 12 bases between. The CDR3 spans 15 residues. The V gene's germline CDR1 is SGHTA and CDR2 FQGTGA. CDR3: CASSHSGYSTDTQYL. DNA of the CDR3: TGTGCCAGCAGCCACAGCGGGTACAGCACAGATACGCAGTATCTT.

This clonotype was recorded many times. The rearrangement uses TRBV13 and TRBJ2-7, with no clear D. Trimming removed 5 bases at V and 6 bases at J, with 11 bases between. Germline V gene sequence: CDR1 PRHDT, CDR2 FYEKMQ (reference sequence). The length of the CDR3 is 12 residues. CDR3 amino acids: CASSQHPPEQYF. In DNA, the CDR3 is TGTGCCAGCAGCCAACATCCTCCCGAGCAGTACTTC. Combining the CDR3 with reference TRBV13 and TRBJ2-7 gives the whole variable domain AAGVIQSPRHLIKEKRETATLKCYPIPRHDTVYWYQQGPGQDPQFLISFYEKMQSDKGSIPDRFSAQQFSDYHSELNMSSLELGDSALYFCASSQHPPEQYFGPGTRLTVT.

This clonotype has just a few counts. A junction boundary mismatches the germline segment, possibly from a read error. The chain carries TRBV12-3 or TRBV12-4 and TRBJ2-1; no firm D call. The CDR3 has 11 amino acids. CDR3 DNA sequence: TGTGCCAGCAGCTTAGGGTGGGAGCAGTTCTTC. Residues: CASSLGWEQFF.

With regard to this clonotype: Being one base from a much bigger clone, this may be a read error. V and J are TRBV7-9 and TRBJ1-4; D gene unclear. Germline CDR1 SEHNR, CDR2 FQNEAQ (reference sequence). The CDR3 is made up of 16 amino acids. The CDR3 sequence: CASSLIRNQANEKLYF. The CDR3 DNA follows: TGTGCCAGCAGCTTAATCCGAAATCAGGCTAATGAAAAACTGTATTTT.

A few counts support this clonotype. The chain employs TRBV11-1 and TRBJ2-3; D might be TRBD1 or TRBD2, each matching 5 bases. The V gene's germline CDR1 is SGHAT and CDR2 FQDESV (reference sequence). The V gene lost 6 bases and the J gene lost 0 bases, with 19 bases spanning the gap. The CDR3 covers 17 residues. The CDR3 region has the DNA TGTGCCAGCAGTCTGGCCAGGGACCACTCTAGCACAGATACGCAGTATTTT. This translates into CASSLARDHSSTDTQYF.

There are many counts of this clonotype. The gene calls are TRBV12-3 or TRBV12-4 and TRBJ2-5; a weak D match, TRBD2 (5 bases). With 2 bases removed from V and 1 base from J, the gap between germline ends came to 14 bases. The CDR3 is 16 amino acids. The CDR3, as DNA: TGTGCCAGCAGTTTAAAGAGCGGACCCTCCCAAGAGACCCAGTACTTC. This sequence encodes CASSLKSGPSQETQYF.

On this clonotype: A read error may be the cause here, since a much bigger clone is one base away. The CDR3 region has the DNA TGTGCCAGCAGCTCCTCCCTCAGGGGTTTACCCTACGAGCAGTACTTC. It encodes CASSSSLRGLPYEQYF. This chain links TRBV7-9 with TRBJ2-7; TRBD1 is a possible D gene (6 bases). Germline V CDR1 and CDR2: SEHNR, FQNEAQ (reference sequence). The CDR3 has 16 residues. V was clipped by 4 bases and J by 2 bases, with 18 bases between them. Looking up the rest from reference TRBV7-9 and TRBJ2-7 gives the full variable domain: DTGVSQNPRHKITKRGQNVTFRCDPISEHNRLYWYRQTLGQGPEFLTYFQNEAQLEKSRLLSDRFSAERPKGSFSTLEIQRTEQGDSAMYLCASSSSLRGLPYEQYFGPGTRLTVT.

Comments on this clonotype: The CDR3 carries no conserved terminal phenylalanine or tryptophan, so it likely arises from a read error. This chain links TRBV4-3 with TRBJ2-7; 7 positions match TRBD1. Germline assignment: CDR1 LGHNA and CDR2 YSLEER. The ends lost 1 base at V and 3 bases at J; junction bases unmatched: 9. The CDR3 totals 16 residues. For the CDR3, the DNA is TGCGCCAGCAGCCAAGGTCCGTCCGGGACAGACTACGAGCAGTACTCC. Translated, it gives CASSQGPSGTDYEQYS.

A note on this clonotype: One base away lies a much larger clone, so this may be a sequencing read error. The chain employs TRBV9 and TRBJ1-5; D is possibly TRBD1 (5 bases). Looked up from germline, CDR1 is SGDLS and CDR2 is YYNGEE. The CDR3 runs 14 residues. The CDR3: CASSPGGGNQLQHF. The CDR3 DNA reads as TGTGCCAGCAGCCCCGGTGGGGGTAATCAGCTCCAGCATTTT. The full variable domain, its missing parts supplied by reference TRBV9 and TRBJ1-5, is DSGVTQTPKHLITATGQRVTLRCSPRSGDLSVYWYQQSLDQGLQFLIQYYNGEERAKGNILERFSAQQFPDLHSELNLSSLELGDSALYFCASSPGGGNQLQHFGDGTRLSIL.

In regard to this clonotype: This may arise from a read error, as a much more abundant clone is one base away. CDR3 residues: CASSDPGDEQYF. CDR3 sequence (DNA): TGTGCCAGCAGCGACCCGGGCGACGAGCAGTACTTC. The V and J genes are TRBV6-1 and TRBJ2-7, with unresolved D. The germline gives CDR1 MNHNS, CDR2 SASEGT. Trimming removed 6 bases at V and 5 bases at J, with 11 bases between. This CDR3 spans 12 amino acids.

This clonotype was counted at least ten times. CDR3 sequence reads: CASSQVAGYTDTQYF. DNA of the CDR3: TGTGCCAGCAGCCAAGTAGCGGGATACACAGATACGCAGTATTTT. V gene TRBV7-6 combines with J gene TRBJ2-3; TRBD2 matches at 8 bases. Germline trimming cut 5 bases from V and 2 bases from J; bases unmatched to any gene: 6. Germline CDR1 reads SGHVS; CDR2 reads FNYEAQ. There are 15 residues in the CDR3.

V gene TRBV28 combines with J gene TRBJ2-7; D might be TRBD2 (6 bases). Germline V gene lookup returns CDR1 MDHEN and CDR2 SYDVKM. This CDR3 is built from 14 residues. The V end was cut by 1 base, the J end by 3 bases, with 10 bases between. CDR3 in DNA: TGTGCCAGCAGTTTATACTCTAGCGTCTACGAGCAGTACTTC. It translates to CASSLYSSVYEQYF.

This clonotype was seen at least ten times. V and J are TRBV7-9 and TRBJ2-3; no firm D call. Between the trimmed V and J ends, which lost 6 bases and 4 bases, there was a span of 8 bases. CDR3 length: 12 residues. Germline values: CDR1 SEHNR, CDR2 FQNEAQ (reference sequence). CDR3 loop: CASSSTPDTQYF. CDR3 sequence (DNA): TGTGCCAGCAGTTCAACGCCAGATACGCAGTATTTT.

J is TRBJ2-6 and V is TRBV27, with TRBD2 as a possible D gene (5 bases). V was trimmed by 5 bases and J by 4 bases, leaving 12 bases between them. Germline V gene data show CDR1 as MNHEY and CDR2 as SMNVEV (reference sequence). This CDR3 is built from 15 residues. This CDR3 reads CASSHGMGGANVLTF. The CDR3 nucleotides are TGTGCCAGCAGTCACGGGATGGGCGGGGCCAACGTCCTGACTTTC.

The chain has TRBV3-1 and TRBJ2-3; D might be TRBD2 (6 bases). V shed 0 bases and J shed 0 bases, with 10 bases lying between them. The germline V gene has CDR1 LGHDT and CDR2 YNNKEL (reference sequence). The CDR3 consists of 16 residues. CDR3 DNA: TGTGCCAGCAGCCAAGATGCGGGGAGAAGCACAGATACGCAGTATTTT. As protein: CASSQDAGRSTDTQYF.